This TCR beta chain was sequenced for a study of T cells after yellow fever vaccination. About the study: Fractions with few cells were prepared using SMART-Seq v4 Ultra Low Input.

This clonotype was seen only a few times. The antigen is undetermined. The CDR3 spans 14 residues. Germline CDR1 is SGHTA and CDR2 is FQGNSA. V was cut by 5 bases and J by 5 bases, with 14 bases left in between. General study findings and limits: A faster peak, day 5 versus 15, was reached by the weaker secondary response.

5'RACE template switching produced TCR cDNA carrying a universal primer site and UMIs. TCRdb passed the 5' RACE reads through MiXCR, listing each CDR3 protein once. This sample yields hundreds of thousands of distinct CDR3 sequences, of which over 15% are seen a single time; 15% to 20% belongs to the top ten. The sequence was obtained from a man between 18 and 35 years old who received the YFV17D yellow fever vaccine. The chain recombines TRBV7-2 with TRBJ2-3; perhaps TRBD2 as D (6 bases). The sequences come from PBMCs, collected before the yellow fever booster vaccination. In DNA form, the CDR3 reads TGTGCCAGCAGCCCCCAAGGAGGGGAAGATACGCAGTATTTT. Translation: CASSPQGGEDTQYF.